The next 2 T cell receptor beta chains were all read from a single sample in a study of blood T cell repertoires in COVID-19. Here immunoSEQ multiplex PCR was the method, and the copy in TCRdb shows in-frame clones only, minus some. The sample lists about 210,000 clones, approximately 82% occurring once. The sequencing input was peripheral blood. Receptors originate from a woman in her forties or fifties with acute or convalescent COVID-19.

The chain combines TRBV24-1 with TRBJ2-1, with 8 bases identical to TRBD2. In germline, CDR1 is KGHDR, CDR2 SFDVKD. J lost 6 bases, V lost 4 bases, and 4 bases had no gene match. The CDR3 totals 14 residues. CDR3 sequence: CATSDPTSGNEQFF. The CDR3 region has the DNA TGTGCCACCAGTGACCCTACTAGCGGCAATGAGCAGTTCTTC.

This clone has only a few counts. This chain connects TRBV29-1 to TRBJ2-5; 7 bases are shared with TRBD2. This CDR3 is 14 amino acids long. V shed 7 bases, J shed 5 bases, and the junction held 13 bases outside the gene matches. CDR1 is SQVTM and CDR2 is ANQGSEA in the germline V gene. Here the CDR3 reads CSAGGTGGWETQYF. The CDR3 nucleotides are TGCAGCGCCGGGGGTACGGGGGGTTGGGAGACCCAGTACTTC. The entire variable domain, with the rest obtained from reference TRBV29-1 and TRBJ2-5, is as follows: SAVISQKPSRDICQRGTSLTIQCQVDSQVTMMFWYRQQPGQSLTLIATANQGSEATYESGFVIDKFPISRPNLTFSTLTVSNMSPEDSSIYLCSAGGTGGWETQYFGPGTRLLVL.